Included here is one T cell receptor (beta chain) sequence, with context. This sample stems from a study of cytomegalovirus exposure and HLA in healthy donors. PCR was performed using 60 Vbeta and 13 Jbeta primers. The repertoire was sequenced with immunoSEQ multiplex PCR; TCRdb's copy has only in-frame clones and lacks some. The sample gives 75,000 to 80,000 clones, around 81% of which show up once; 1.1% is in the top ten. CDR1 is SQVTM, CDR2 ANQGSEA, per germline. The germline V and J ends were trimmed by 2 bases and 4 bases, with 6 bases remaining between them. The CDR3 has 11 residues. The TCR originated in a male donor in good health and CMV-seronegative. Specimen: PBMCs. The chain combines TRBV29-1 with TRBJ2-7; the D is unclear. CDR3: CSVESRYEQYF. The CDR3 region has the DNA TGCAGCGTTGAATCCCGGTACGAGCAGTACTTC.